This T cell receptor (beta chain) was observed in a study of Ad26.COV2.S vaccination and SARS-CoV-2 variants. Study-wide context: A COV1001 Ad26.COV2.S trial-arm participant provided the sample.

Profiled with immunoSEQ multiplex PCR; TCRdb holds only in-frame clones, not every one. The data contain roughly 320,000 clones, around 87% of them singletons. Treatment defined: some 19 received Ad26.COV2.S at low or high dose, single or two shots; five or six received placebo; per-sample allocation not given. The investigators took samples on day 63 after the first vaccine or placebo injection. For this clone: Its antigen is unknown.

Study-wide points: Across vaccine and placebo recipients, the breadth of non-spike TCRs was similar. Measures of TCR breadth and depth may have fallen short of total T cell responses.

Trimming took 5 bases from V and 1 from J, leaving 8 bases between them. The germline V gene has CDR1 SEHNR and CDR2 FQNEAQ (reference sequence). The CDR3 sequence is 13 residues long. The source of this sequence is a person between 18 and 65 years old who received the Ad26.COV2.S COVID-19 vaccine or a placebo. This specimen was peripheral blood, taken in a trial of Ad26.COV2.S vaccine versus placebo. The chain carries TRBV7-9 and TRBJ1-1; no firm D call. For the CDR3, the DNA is TGTGCCAGCAGCCCCTCTGGGAACACTGAAGCTTTCTTT. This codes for CASSPSGNTEAFF. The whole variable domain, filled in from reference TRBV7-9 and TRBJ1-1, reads DTGVSQNPRHKITKRGQNVTFRCDPISEHNRLYWYRQTLGQGPEFLTYFQNEAQLEKSRLLSDRFSAERPKGSFSTLEIQRTEQGDSAMYLCASSPSGNTEAFFGQGTRLTVV.